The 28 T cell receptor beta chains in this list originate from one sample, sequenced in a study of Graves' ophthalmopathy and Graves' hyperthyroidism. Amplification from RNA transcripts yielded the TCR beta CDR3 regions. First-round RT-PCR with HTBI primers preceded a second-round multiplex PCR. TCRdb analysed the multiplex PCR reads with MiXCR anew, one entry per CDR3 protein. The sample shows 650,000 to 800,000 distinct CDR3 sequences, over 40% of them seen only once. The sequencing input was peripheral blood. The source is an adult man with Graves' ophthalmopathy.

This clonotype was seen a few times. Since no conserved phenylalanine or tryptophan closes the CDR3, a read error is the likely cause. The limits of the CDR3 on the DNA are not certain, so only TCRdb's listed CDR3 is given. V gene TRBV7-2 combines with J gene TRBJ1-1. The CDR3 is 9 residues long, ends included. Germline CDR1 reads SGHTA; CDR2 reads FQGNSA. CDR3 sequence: CASSLATSG.

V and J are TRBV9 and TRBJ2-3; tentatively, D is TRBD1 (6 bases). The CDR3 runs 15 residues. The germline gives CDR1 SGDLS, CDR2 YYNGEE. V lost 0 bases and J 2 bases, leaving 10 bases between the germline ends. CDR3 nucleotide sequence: TGTGCCAGCAGCGTAGAGGCAGGGGTCACAGATACGCAGTATTTT. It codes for CASSVEAGVTDTQYF. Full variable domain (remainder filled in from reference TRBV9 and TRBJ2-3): DSGVTQTPKHLITATGQRVTLRCSPRSGDLSVYWYQQSLDQGLQFLIQYYNGEERAKGNILERFSAQQFPDLHSELNLSSLELGDSALYFCASSVEAGVTDTQYFGPGTRLTVL.

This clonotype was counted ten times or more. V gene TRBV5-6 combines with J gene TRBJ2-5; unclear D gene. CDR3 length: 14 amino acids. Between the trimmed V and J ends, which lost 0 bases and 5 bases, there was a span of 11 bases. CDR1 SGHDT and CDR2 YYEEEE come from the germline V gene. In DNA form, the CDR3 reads TGTGCCAGCAGCTTGGTAGTTAGTGTCGAGACCCAGTACTTC. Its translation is CASSLVVSVETQYF.

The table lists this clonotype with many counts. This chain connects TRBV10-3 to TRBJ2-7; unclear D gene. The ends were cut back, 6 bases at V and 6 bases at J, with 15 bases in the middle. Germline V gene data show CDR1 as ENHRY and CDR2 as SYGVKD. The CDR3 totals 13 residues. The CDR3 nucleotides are TGTGCCATCAGGCCCCTCACGAGTGGCGAGCAGTACTTC. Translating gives CAIRPLTSGEQYF.

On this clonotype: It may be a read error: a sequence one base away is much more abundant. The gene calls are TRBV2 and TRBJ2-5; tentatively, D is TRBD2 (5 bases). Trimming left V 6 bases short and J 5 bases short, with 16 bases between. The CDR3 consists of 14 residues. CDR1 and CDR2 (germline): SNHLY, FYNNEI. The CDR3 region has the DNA TGTGCCAGCAGCCTAGCTAGAGGTCACGAGACCCAGTACTTC. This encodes CASSLARGHETQYF.

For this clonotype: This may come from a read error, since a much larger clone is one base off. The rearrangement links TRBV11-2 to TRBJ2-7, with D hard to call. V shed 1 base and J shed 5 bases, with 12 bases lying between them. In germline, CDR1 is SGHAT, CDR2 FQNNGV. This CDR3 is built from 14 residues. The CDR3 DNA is TGTGCCAGCAGCTTAGCCCCAGTCAATAACGAGCAGTACTTC. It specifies CASSLAPVNNEQYF.

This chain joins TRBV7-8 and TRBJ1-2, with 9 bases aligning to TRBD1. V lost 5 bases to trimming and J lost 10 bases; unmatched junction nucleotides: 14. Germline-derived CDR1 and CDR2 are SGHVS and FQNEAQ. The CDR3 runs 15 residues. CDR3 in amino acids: CASSTTSGTGSNYTF. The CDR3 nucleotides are TGTGCCAGCAGCACTACTAGCGGGACAGGGTCTAACTACACCTTC.

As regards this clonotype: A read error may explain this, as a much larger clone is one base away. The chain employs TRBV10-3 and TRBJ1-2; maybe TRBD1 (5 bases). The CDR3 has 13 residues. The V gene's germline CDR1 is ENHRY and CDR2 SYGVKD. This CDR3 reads CASSYLGRYGYTF. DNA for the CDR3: TGTGCCAGCAGTTACTTGGGGCGATATGGCTACACCTTC.

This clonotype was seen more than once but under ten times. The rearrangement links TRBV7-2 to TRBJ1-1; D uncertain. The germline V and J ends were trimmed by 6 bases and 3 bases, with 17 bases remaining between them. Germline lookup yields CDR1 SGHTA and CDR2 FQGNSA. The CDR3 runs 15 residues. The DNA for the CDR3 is TGTGCCAGCAGTAACACCTTTCGGGGTGACACTGAAGCTTTCTTT. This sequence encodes CASSNTFRGDTEAFF.

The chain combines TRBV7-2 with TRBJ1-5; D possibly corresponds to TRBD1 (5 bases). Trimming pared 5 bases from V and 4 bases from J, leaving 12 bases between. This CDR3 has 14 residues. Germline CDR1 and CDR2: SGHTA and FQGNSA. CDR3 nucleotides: TGTGCCAGCAGCGTAACGGCAGGGAATCAGCCCCAGCATTTT. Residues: CASSVTAGNQPQHF.

CDR3 nucleotide sequence: TGCAGTGCTAGAGAGGTAGCGGGGTCACCCCTCCACTTT. This translates into CSAREVAGSPLHF. The V call is TRBV20-1, the J call TRBJ1-6; D not resolved. This CDR3 spans 13 amino acids. Looked up from germline, CDR1 is DFQATT and CDR2 is SNEGSKA (reference sequence). The V gene lost 0 bases and the J gene lost 10 bases, with 10 bases spanning the gap.

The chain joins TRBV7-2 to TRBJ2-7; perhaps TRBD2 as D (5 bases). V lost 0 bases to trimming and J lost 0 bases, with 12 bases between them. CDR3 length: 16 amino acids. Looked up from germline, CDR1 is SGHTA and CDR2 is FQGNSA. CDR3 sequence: CASSLASLASSYEQYF. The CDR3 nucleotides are TGTGCCAGCAGCTTAGCTTCTCTAGCAAGCTCCTACGAGCAGTACTTC. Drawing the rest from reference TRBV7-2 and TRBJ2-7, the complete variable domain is GAGVSQSPSNKVTEKGKDVELRCDPISGHTALYWYRQSLGQGLEFLIYFQGNSAPDKSGLPSDRFSAERTGGSVSTLTIQRTQQEDSAVYLCASSLASLASSYEQYFGPGTRLTVT.

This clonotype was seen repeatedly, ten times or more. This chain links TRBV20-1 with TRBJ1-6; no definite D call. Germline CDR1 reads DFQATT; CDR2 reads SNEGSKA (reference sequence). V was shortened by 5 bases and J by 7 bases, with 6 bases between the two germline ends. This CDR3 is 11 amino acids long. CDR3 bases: TGCAGTGCTGGTGGCAATTCACCCCTCCACTTT. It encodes CSAGGNSPLHF.

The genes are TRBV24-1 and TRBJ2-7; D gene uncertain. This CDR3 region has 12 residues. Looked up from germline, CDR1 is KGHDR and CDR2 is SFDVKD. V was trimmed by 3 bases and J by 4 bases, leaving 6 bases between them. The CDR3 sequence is CATSDEKYEQYF. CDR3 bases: TGTGCCACCAGTGATGAAAAATACGAGCAGTACTTC.

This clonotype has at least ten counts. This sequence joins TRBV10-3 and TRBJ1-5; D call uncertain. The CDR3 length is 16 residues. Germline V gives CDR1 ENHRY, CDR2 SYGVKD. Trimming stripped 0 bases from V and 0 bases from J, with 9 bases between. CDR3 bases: TGTGCCATCAGTGAGTCGGCAGATTATAGCAATCAGCCCCAGCATTTT. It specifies CAISESADYSNQPQHF.

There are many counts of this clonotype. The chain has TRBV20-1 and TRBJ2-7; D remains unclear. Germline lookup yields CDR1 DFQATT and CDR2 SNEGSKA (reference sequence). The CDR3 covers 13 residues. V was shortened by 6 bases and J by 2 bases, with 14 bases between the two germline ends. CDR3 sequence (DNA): TGCAGTGCCCGCCGGTCCCACACCTACGAGCAGTACTTC. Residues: CSARRSHTYEQYF.

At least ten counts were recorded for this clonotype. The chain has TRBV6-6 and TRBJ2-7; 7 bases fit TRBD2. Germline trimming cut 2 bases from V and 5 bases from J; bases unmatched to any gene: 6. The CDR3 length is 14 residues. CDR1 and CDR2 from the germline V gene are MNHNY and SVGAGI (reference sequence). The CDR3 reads CASSYGRLAHEQYF. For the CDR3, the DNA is TGTGCCAGCAGTTACGGACGACTAGCCCACGAGCAGTACTTC.

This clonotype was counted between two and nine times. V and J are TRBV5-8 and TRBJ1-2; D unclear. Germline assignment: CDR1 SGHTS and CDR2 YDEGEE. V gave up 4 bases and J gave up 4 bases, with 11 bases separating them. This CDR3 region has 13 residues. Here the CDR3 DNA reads TGTGCCAGCAGCAACAGAGTCCTCTATGGCTACACCTTC. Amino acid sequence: CASSNRVLYGYTF.

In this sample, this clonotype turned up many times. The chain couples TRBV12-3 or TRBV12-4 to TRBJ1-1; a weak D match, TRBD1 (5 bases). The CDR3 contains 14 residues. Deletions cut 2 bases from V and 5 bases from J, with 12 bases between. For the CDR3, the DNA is TGTGCCAGCAGTTTATGGCAGGGTCGGACTGAAGCTTTCTTT. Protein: CASSLWQGRTEAFF.

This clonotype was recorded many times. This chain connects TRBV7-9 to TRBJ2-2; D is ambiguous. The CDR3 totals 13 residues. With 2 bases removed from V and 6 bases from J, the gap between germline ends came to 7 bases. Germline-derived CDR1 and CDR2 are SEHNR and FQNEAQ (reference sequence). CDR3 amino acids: CASSLYPAGELFF. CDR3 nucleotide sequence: TGTGCCAGCAGCTTATATCCCGCCGGGGAGCTGTTTTTT.

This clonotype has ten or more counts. Written as DNA, the CDR3 is TGTGCCAGCAGTTCACGCGAGGGGGCTCGCAATCAGCCCCAGCATTTT. Translated, it gives CASSSREGARNQPQHF. The chain uses TRBV12-3 or TRBV12-4 and TRBJ1-5, with 7 nucleotides matching TRBD1. Losses at the gene ends were 4 bases for V and 2 bases for J; bases not matched to a gene: 8. The CDR3 covers 16 residues.

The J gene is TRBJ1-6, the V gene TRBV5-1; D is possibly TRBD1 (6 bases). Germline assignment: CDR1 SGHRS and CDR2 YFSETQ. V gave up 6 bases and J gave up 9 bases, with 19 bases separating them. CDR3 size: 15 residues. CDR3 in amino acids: CASTLAGQKGSPLHF. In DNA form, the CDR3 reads TGCGCCAGCACCCTAGCGGGACAAAAAGGTTCACCCCTCCACTTT.

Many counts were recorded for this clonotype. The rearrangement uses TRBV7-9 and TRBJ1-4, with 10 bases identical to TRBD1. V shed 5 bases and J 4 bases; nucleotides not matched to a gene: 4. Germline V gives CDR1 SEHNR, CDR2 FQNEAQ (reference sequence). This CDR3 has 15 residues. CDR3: CASSPRDRGNEKLFF. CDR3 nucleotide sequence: TGTGCCAGCAGCCCTCGGGACAGGGGTAATGAAAAACTGTTTTTT.

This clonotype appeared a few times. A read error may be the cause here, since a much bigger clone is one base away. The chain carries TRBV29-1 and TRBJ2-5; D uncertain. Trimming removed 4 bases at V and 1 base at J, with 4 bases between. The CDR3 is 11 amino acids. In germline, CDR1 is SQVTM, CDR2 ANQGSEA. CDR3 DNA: TGCAGCGTTGGAACCCAAGAGACCCAGTACTTC. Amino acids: CSVGTQETQYF.

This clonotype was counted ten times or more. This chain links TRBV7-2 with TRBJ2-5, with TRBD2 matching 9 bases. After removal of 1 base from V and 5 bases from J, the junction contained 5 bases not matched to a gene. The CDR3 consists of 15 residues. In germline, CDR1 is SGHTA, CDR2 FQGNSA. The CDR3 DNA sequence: TGTGCCAGCAGCTTAGGCGGGGGGGCCAGGGAGACCCAGTACTTC. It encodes CASSLGGGARETQYF.

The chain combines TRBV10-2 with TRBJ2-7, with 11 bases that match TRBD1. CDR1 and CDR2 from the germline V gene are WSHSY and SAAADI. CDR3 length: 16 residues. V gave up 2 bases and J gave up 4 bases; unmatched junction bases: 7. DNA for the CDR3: TGCGCCAGCAGTGAGCGGGACAGGGGGGTCATGTACGAGCAGTACTTC. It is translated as CASSERDRGVMYEQYF.

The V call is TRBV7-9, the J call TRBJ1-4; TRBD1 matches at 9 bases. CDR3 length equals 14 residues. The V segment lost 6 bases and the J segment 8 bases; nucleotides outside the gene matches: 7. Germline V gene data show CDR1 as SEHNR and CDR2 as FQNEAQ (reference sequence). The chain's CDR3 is CASSTTGGLEKLFF. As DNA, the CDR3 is TGTGCCAGCAGTACGACAGGGGGTCTCGAAAAACTGTTTTTT.

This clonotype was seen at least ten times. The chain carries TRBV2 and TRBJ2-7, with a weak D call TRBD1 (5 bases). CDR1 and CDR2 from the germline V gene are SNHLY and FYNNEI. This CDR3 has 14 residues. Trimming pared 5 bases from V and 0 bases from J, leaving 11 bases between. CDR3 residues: CASSKRQSSYEQYF. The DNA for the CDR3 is TGTGCCAGCAGTAAGAGACAGAGCTCCTACGAGCAGTACTTC.